This T cell receptor (beta chain) was identified in a study of naive and memory T cell subsets. Both TRBC1 and TRBC2 were covered by a beta constant-region primer of two equimolar oligonucleotides. Four rounds of PCR amplified the ligated cDNA using nested alpha and beta constant-region primers plus SP2. Each CDR3 protein gets one entry after TCRdb re-called the UMI-ligation and nested PCR reads with MiXCR. This repertoire shows roughly 8,000 distinct CDR3 sequences, less than 35% found once; its top ten account for 59%. The CDR3 loop spans 15 amino acids. Germline CDR1 SGHVT, CDR2 SQSDAQ. V lost 5 bases to trimming and J lost 8 bases; unmatched junction nucleotides: 12.

Sequences were obtained from CD8+ TEMRA cells from blood. Subset of the sample: effector memory re-expressing CD45RA, CD45RA+ CD27-. This clonotype originated in a human donor in good health. The V call is TRBV7-4, the J call TRBJ1-2; 9 bases fit TRBD1. For the CDR3, the DNA is TGTGCCAGCAGCGCGACCGGGACAGGGAAGGTCGGCTACACCTTC. It encodes CASSATGTGKVGYTF. The full variable domain, in which reference TRBV7-4 and TRBJ1-2 provide the parts outside the CDR3, is GAGVSQSPRYKVAKRGRDVALRCDSISGHVTLYWYRQTLGQGSEVLTYSQSDAQRDKSGRPSGRFSAERPERSVSTLKIQRTEQGDSAVYLCASSATGTGKVGYTFGSGTRLTVV.